These 14 T cell receptor beta chains came from one sample sequenced in a study of T cell responses to AZD1222 COVID-19 vaccine. Only in-frame clones appear in the TCRdb table, and some are missing; sequencing was by immunoSEQ multiplex PCR. The sample holds 75,000 to 90,000 clones, about 85% seen once. The material sequenced was peripheral blood, taken on day 0 of AZD1222 vaccination. The receptors shown here come from an adult in good health.

The chain is built from TRBV6-5 and TRBJ2-1, with D perhaps matching TRBD1 (6 bases). This CDR3 is built from 15 residues. Trimming left V 6 bases short and J 0 bases short, with 12 bases between. Looked up from germline, CDR1 is MNHEY and CDR2 is SVGAGI. The CDR3 sequence is CASRHDRSSYNEQFF. CDR3 nucleotides: TGTGCCAGCAGACATGACAGGAGCTCCTACAATGAGCAGTTCTTC.

This sequence joins TRBV7-3 and TRBJ1-1; possibly TRBD1 for D (6 bases). The CDR3 totals 14 residues. The V end lost 3 bases, the J end lost 0 bases, and 8 bases lay between the germline ends. The germline CDR1 and CDR2 sequences are SGHTA and FQGTGA. The CDR3 coding sequence is TGTGCCAGCAGCTTCGACAGGTTGAACACTGAAGCTTTCTTT. This translates into CASSFDRLNTEAFF.

The chain uses TRBV6-6 and TRBJ1-3; possible D gene TRBD1, 6 bases. V was pared by 2 bases and J by 2 bases, with 10 bases between. The CDR3 spans 15 residues. Per the germline V gene, CDR1 is MNHNY and CDR2 is SVGAGI (reference sequence). CDR3 sequence (DNA): TGTGCCAGCAGTTACGTCGGGGGGCCTGGAAACACCATATATTTT. Translating gives CASSYVGGPGNTIYF.

This clone has a single count. The V gene is TRBV7-9, the J gene TRBJ2-7; tentative D call: TRBD1 (8 bases). V lost 11 bases and J 2 bases, leaving 16 bases between the germline ends. Looked up from germline, CDR1 is SEHNR and CDR2 is FQNEAQ (reference sequence). This CDR3 is built from 13 residues. The CDR3 nucleotides are TGTGCCGGTGACAGGGGAGGGACCTACGAGCAGTACTTC. Its protein product is CAGDRGGTYEQYF.

The chain links TRBV7-2 to TRBJ1-4; 8 nucleotides agree with TRBD1. Germline assignment: CDR1 SGHTA and CDR2 FQGNSA. With 3 bases clipped from V and 1 base from J, the junction kept 7 bases outside the gene matches. The length of the CDR3 is 17 residues. The CDR3 sequence is CASSLFAGGITNEKLFF. CDR3 DNA sequence: TGTGCCAGCAGCTTGTTTGCAGGGGGCATAACTAATGAAAAACTGTTTTTT. The entire variable domain, with the rest obtained from reference TRBV7-2 and TRBJ1-4, is as follows: GAGVSQSPSNKVTEKGKDVELRCDPISGHTALYWYRQSLGQGLEFLIYFQGNSAPDKSGLPSDRFSAERTGGSVSTLTIQRTQQEDSAVYLCASSLFAGGITNEKLFFGSGTQLSVL.

This clone appeared a single time. The chain is built from TRBV19 and TRBJ2-7; 11 bases line up with TRBD1. The CDR3 length is 13 residues. Unmatched junction bases numbered 5, after V lost 9 bases and J lost 4 bases. Per the germline V gene, CDR1 is LNHDA and CDR2 is SQIVND (reference sequence). Here the CDR3 reads CASGQGALYEQYF. The CDR3 DNA reads TGTGCCAGCGGACAGGGGGCTTTGTACGAGCAGTACTTC.

The CDR3 here is CASSVTGKTQPQHF. In DNA form, the CDR3 reads TGTGCCAGCAGCGTAACCGGGAAGACGCAGCCCCAGCATTTT. V gene TRBV9 combines with J gene TRBJ1-5, with D hard to call. The CDR3 totals 14 residues. The V and J ends lost 1 base and 7 bases respectively, with 12 bases between them. Looked up from germline, CDR1 is SGDLS and CDR2 is YYNGEE.

This chain connects TRBV7-8 to TRBJ1-4; D gene uncertain. V was clipped by 1 base and J by 2 bases, with 5 bases between them. This CDR3 comprises 14 residues. Germline loops: CDR1 SGHVS, CDR2 FQNEAQ. The CDR3 DNA sequence: TGTGCCAGCAGCTTAGGCGACACTAATGAAAAACTGTTTTTT. Translated, it gives CASSLGDTNEKLFF.

The chain has TRBV4-3 and TRBJ2-1; the D is unclear. The V gene lost 0 bases and the J gene lost 0 bases, with 9 bases spanning the gap. The CDR3 sequence is 16 residues long. Germline lookup yields CDR1 LGHNA and CDR2 YSLEER. The CDR3, as DNA: TGCGCCAGCAGCCAAGATATAGGCTACTCCTACAATGAGCAGTTCTTC. Its translation is CASSQDIGYSYNEQFF.

The genes are TRBV7-2 and TRBJ2-5; possible D gene TRBD1, 6 bases. Germline V gives CDR1 SGHTA, CDR2 FQGNSA. With 4 bases removed from V and 4 bases from J, the gap between germline ends came to 10 bases. This CDR3 has 13 amino acids. The CDR3 DNA follows: TGTGCCAGCAGCTATAGGACAGCAGAGACCCAGTACTTC. Residues: CASSYRTAETQYF.

The V gene is TRBV4-3, the J gene TRBJ1-4; no definite D call. The CDR3 loop spans 12 amino acids. V lost 4 bases, J lost 5 bases, and 5 bases lay in between. Germline V gene sequence: CDR1 LGHNA, CDR2 YSLEER. CDR3 protein: CASSLLNEKLFF. DNA of the CDR3: TGCGCCAGCAGCCTCCTGAATGAAAAACTGTTTTTT.

The chain links TRBV5-4 to TRBJ1-6; D unresolved. The CDR3 is 16 amino acids. Germline V gene data show CDR1 as SGHNT and CDR2 as YYREEE (reference sequence). Trimming removed 0 bases at V and 10 bases at J, with 17 bases between. The CDR3 region has the DNA TGTGCCAGCAGCTTGGGGCTGGAGGTATCGGGATCACCCCTCCACTTT. Its protein is CASSLGLEVSGSPLHF.

The V gene is TRBV5-6, the J gene TRBJ2-5, with 8 bases fitting TRBD2. J gave up 1 base and V 0 bases, and 5 bases lay outside the gene matches. The length of the CDR3 is 16 residues. Germline-derived CDR1 and CDR2 are SGHDT and YYEEEE. CDR3 protein: CASSLDSGATQETQYF. For the CDR3, the DNA is TGTGCCAGCAGCTTGGATAGCGGGGCAACCCAAGAGACCCAGTACTTC.

This chain uses TRBV7-9 with TRBJ1-2; perhaps TRBD1 as D (6 bases). The CDR3 runs to 14 residues. Per the germline V gene, CDR1 is SEHNR and CDR2 is FQNEAQ (reference sequence). Trimming took 4 bases from V and 6 from J, leaving 15 bases between them. The CDR3 region is CASSSLKQGHGYTF. CDR3 nucleotides: TGTGCCAGCAGCTCTCTTAAACAGGGACATGGCTACACCTTC.